This T cell receptor beta chain derives from a study of T-cell reconstitution after alpha-beta-depleted transplantation in children. This CDR3 spans 16 amino acids. The ends lost 1 base at V and 9 bases at J; junction bases unmatched: 8. The germline V gene has CDR1 SGHNT and CDR2 YENEEA. Study-level findings and limits: Elevated TCRbeta diversity at day 60 was traced, in some patients, to surviving recipient T cells and thymic progenitors. Roughly two months post-transplant, alpha-beta T cells reportedly originated from several hundred graft clones that had expanded.

To note about this clonotype: Antigen: not known.

Unique molecular identifiers were used in preparing the TCRbeta library. TCRdb reprocessed the PCR reads with MiXCR, giving one entry per CDR3 protein. The sample has about 640,000 distinct CDR3 sequences; roughly 13% are singletons. This clonotype was obtained from a male patient aged 10 to 17 who had a stem cell transplant for acute myeloid leukemia, so the T cells may come from the graft donor. J is TRBJ1-6 and V is TRBV11-3, with TRBD1 matching over 8 bases. This sample comprised PBMCs, mostly from graft donor cells, obtained 360 days after TCRalphabeta/CD19-depleted stem cell transplant. In DNA form, the CDR3 reads TGTGCCAGCAGCTTAGTAGGGCAGGGGGCAGGTTCACCCCTCCACTTT. Its translation is CASSLVGQGAGSPLHF.